This is a list of T cell receptor beta chains from one sample in a study of blood T cell repertoires in COVID-19. The protocol was immunoSEQ multiplex PCR, while the TCRdb copy is restricted to in-frame clones and leaves out a portion. The table lists some 250,000 clones, approximately 86% of them singletons, with about 2.9% in the top ten. The sequenced sample was peripheral blood. Receptor source: a woman aged 25 to 39 who had recovered from COVID-19. Both conserved end residues are trimmed from each CDR3. The order of the fields is J gene, V gene, CDR3 protein.

j_gene: TRBJ2-7; v_gene: TRBV3-1/TRBV3-2; CDR3aa: ASSPSGALYEQY
j_gene: TRBJ2-3; v_gene: TRBV12-5; CDR3aa: ASGLVGGSTDTQY
j_gene: TRBJ1-6; v_gene: TRBV5-4; CDR3aa: ASSLFTGGNSPLH
j_gene: TRBJ2-3; v_gene: TRBV6-5; CDR3aa: ASSSRGVLGTDTQY
j_gene: TRBJ1-5; v_gene: TRBV27; CDR3aa: ASSTLQADQPQH
j_gene: TRBJ2-3; v_gene: TRBV23-1; CDR3aa: ASTWRDSPKITDTQY
j_gene: TRBJ2-5; v_gene: TRBV15; CDR3aa: ATSKSFGQGRETQY
j_gene: TRBJ1-1; v_gene: TRBV12-5; CDR3aa: ASGPRGRVDTEAF
j_gene: TRBJ2-3; v_gene: TRBV5-6; CDR3aa: ASSSGQGVSTDTQY
j_gene: TRBJ1-1; v_gene: TRBV4-2; CDR3aa: ASSSRTGGKASVNTEAF
j_gene: TRBJ1-2; v_gene: TRBV6-5; CDR3aa: ASSYVPPGQGYGYT
j_gene: TRBJ2-1; v_gene: TRBV5-1; CDR3aa: ASSLRPGQGADEQF
j_gene: TRBJ2-3; v_gene: TRBV4-1; CDR3aa: ASSPQLAGGSWGDTQY
j_gene: TRBJ2-6; v_gene: TRBV5-1; CDR3aa: ASSSPGAGANVLT
j_gene: TRBJ2-7; v_gene: TRBV6-2/TRBV6-3; CDR3aa: ASSYGGGRKASEQY
j_gene: TRBJ1-2; v_gene: TRBV9; CDR3aa: ASSSNLRSYGYT
j_gene: TRBJ2-2; v_gene: TRBV7-6; CDR3aa: ASSLRSGETNTGELF
j_gene: TRBJ2-3; v_gene: TRBV10-3; CDR3aa: ATTGADTQY
j_gene: TRBJ2-3; v_gene: TRBV5-5; CDR3aa: ASSPGLAGGDTQY
j_gene: TRBJ1-5; v_gene: TRBV9; CDR3aa: AMLPQGGIHQPQH
j_gene: TRBJ2-1; v_gene: TRBV19; CDR3aa: ASSTQRARTPNNEQF
j_gene: TRBJ2-5; v_gene: TRBV5-1; CDR3aa: ASSLEDRPQETQY
j_gene: TRBJ1-1; v_gene: TRBV6-5; CDR3aa: ASSGQAPEAF
j_gene: TRBJ1-1; v_gene: TRBV5-7; CDR3aa: ASSFGSLVNTEAF
j_gene: TRBJ1-2; v_gene: TRBV18; CDR3aa: ASSPRVAEANYGYT
j_gene: TRBJ2-3; v_gene: TRBV27; CDR3aa: ASSSLRGTDTQY
j_gene: TRBJ1-1; v_gene: TRBV13; CDR3aa: ASSLGGGVANTEAF
j_gene: TRBJ2-1; v_gene: TRBV19; CDR3aa: ASSIKSVREQF
j_gene: TRBJ1-1; v_gene: TRBV25-1; CDR3aa: ASSPWGGNTEAF
j_gene: TRBJ2-1; v_gene: TRBV7-6; CDR3aa: ASSLMGRVERGGRVVGNEQF
j_gene: TRBJ2-3; v_gene: TRBV7-3; CDR3aa: ASSPKGRGLAGYSTDTQY
j_gene: TRBJ2-7; v_gene: TRBV10-3; CDR3aa: AISEYQGGGRTYEQY
j_gene: TRBJ2-7; v_gene: TRBV10-3; CDR3aa: AISTLAGLSYEQY
j_gene: TRBJ2-3; v_gene: TRBV3-1/TRBV3-2; CDR3aa: ASSQDSGTSGGTSRDTQY
j_gene: TRBJ1-2; v_gene: TRBV9; CDR3aa: ASSVDGYGYT
j_gene: TRBJ2-5; v_gene: TRBV7-2; CDR3aa: ASSLTDRLGPY
j_gene: TRBJ1-2; v_gene: TRBV3-1/TRBV3-2; CDR3aa: ASSQSWGGNPNYGYT
j_gene: TRBJ2-1; v_gene: TRBV6-5; CDR3aa: ASSYDTLSSYNEQF
j_gene: TRBJ1-1; v_gene: TRBV23-1; CDR3aa: ASSSPISFTEAF
j_gene: TRBJ2-1; v_gene: TRBV6-2/TRBV6-3; CDR3aa: ASSQAGQGGNEQF
j_gene: TRBJ1-5; v_gene: TRBV12-3/TRBV12-4; CDR3aa: ASSLTSNQPQH
j_gene: TRBJ2-1; v_gene: TRBV5-6; CDR3aa: ASSPLTSGAWDEQF
j_gene: TRBJ2-7; v_gene: TRBV7-2; CDR3aa: ASSLSPGQGYEQY
j_gene: TRBJ2-7; v_gene: TRBV6-2/TRBV6-3; CDR3aa: ASSYGSPGQGIYEQY
j_gene: TRBJ2-7; v_gene: TRBV7-2; CDR3aa: ASSLSAGPTY
j_gene: TRBJ2-4; v_gene: TRBV18; CDR3aa: ASSPSGAKNIQY
j_gene: TRBJ1-1; v_gene: TRBV5-4; CDR3aa: ASSQGQATNTEAF
j_gene: TRBJ2-3; v_gene: TRBV5-1; CDR3aa: ASSLVGREDTQY
j_gene: TRBJ1-4; v_gene: TRBV12-3/TRBV12-4; CDR3aa: ASKRGLNEKLF
j_gene: TRBJ1-5; v_gene: TRBV6-2/TRBV6-3; CDR3aa: ASSPTENQPQH
j_gene: TRBJ2-3; v_gene: TRBV2; CDR3aa: ASRRTSGEDTQY
j_gene: TRBJ1-2; v_gene: TRBV7-9; CDR3aa: ASSFRDRLHGYT
j_gene: TRBJ1-6; v_gene: TRBV7-8; CDR3aa: ASSLVRNNSPLH
j_gene: TRBJ2-2; v_gene: TRBV2; CDR3aa: ASSGPRSSTGELF